The 26 T cell receptor beta chains presented below share a single source sample, sequenced in a study of T-cell memory formation after mild COVID-19. TCRdb re-called the 5' RACE reads through MiXCR, storing one row per CDR3 protein. The data show about 400,000 distinct CDR3 sequences, approximately 24% seen once. The sample comprised PBMCs or a T cell subset sorted from them (not recorded which). Source of these receptors: an adult woman who had mild COVID-19 (a few samples of this study predate the infection). Cell type and time point are not known.

This clonotype was counted only a few times. CDR3 nucleotide sequence: TGTGCCAGCACCGTAGGGGGAGATTCCAATGAGCAGTTCTTC. Its protein product is CASTVGGDSNEQFF. The chain links TRBV6-2 or TRBV6-3 to TRBJ2-1; tentatively, D is TRBD1 (6 bases). The germline V and J ends were trimmed by 7 bases and 6 bases, with 16 bases remaining between them. Looked up from germline, CDR1 is MNHEY and CDR2 is SVGEGT. This CDR3 has 14 residues.

This clonotype was counted only a few times. The J gene is TRBJ2-3, the V gene TRBV7-2; 10 nucleotides match TRBD2. Germline values: CDR1 SGHTA, CDR2 FQGNSA. The CDR3 consists of 17 residues. V lost 2 bases and J lost 2; bases outside the gene matches: 7. Here the CDR3 reads CASSLTQLAGATDTQYF. CDR3 DNA sequence: TGTGCCAGCAGCTTAACTCAGCTAGCGGGGGCCACAGATACGCAGTATTTT. The whole variable domain, filled in from reference TRBV7-2 and TRBJ2-3, reads GAGVSQSPSNKVTEKGKDVELRCDPISGHTALYWYRQSLGQGLEFLIYFQGNSAPDKSGLPSDRFSAERTGGSVSTLTIQRTQQEDSAVYLCASSLTQLAGATDTQYFGPGTRLTVL.

The J gene is TRBJ1-5, the V gene TRBV6-1, with D perhaps matching TRBD1 (5 bases). Germline loops: CDR1 MNHNS, CDR2 SASEGT. CDR3 length: 15 residues. V lost 1 base, J lost 3 bases, and 10 bases lay in between. DNA of the CDR3: TGTGCCAGCAGTGAAGGTGGTGGGGCCAATCAGCCCCAGCATTTT. Translating gives CASSEGGGANQPQHF.

The gene calls are TRBV5-1 and TRBJ2-2; tentative D call: TRBD1 (5 bases). Germline CDR1 is SGHRS and CDR2 is YFSETQ. The CDR3 covers 15 residues. Trimming pared 0 bases from V and 4 bases from J, leaving 10 bases between. The CDR3 loop is CASSLEQGGTGELFF. As DNA, the CDR3 is TGCGCCAGCAGCTTGGAGCAGGGTGGCACCGGGGAGCTGTTTTTT.

This chain uses TRBV29-1 with TRBJ1-2; 8 bases fit TRBD1. Germline loops: CDR1 SQVTM, CDR2 ANQGSEA. V was clipped by 5 bases and J by 3 bases; unmatched bases: 8. CDR3 length equals 14 residues. The CDR3 DNA is TGCAGCGTTCCTTTGACAGGGGATGACTATGGCTACACCTTC. Its protein is CSVPLTGDDYGYTF.

This sequence joins TRBV5-1 and TRBJ2-5; D possibly corresponds to TRBD1 (5 bases). V lost 0 bases and J 2 bases, leaving 11 bases between the germline ends. Germline CDR1 and CDR2: SGHRS and YFSETQ. There are 15 residues in the CDR3. The CDR3 region is CASSLARAAQETQYF. As DNA, the CDR3 is TGCGCCAGCAGCTTGGCCAGGGCAGCTCAAGAGACCCAGTACTTC. The whole variable domain, remainder taken from reference TRBV5-1 and TRBJ2-5, is KAGVTQTPRYLIKTRGQQVTLSCSPISGHRSVSWYQQTPGQGLQFLFEYFSETQRNKGNFPGRFSGRQFSNSRSEMNVSTLELGDSALYLCASSLARAAQETQYFGPGTRLLVL.

This clonotype came up a few times. This chain joins TRBV18 and TRBJ2-7, with 7 bases matching TRBD2. The CDR3 is 16 residues long. The V gene's germline CDR1 is KGHSH and CDR2 LQKENI. The V and J ends lost 3 bases and 4 bases, in that order; junction bases with no gene match: 12. Here the CDR3 reads CASSPVSGGGQYEQYF. The CDR3 DNA reads as TGTGCCAGCTCACCGGTCTCTGGGGGAGGGCAGTACGAGCAGTACTTC.

This clonotype was observed a few times. The chain couples TRBV7-6 to TRBJ1-2, with a weak D call TRBD1 (6 bases). The CDR3 sequence is 13 residues long. V lost 0 bases and J 10 bases, leaving 12 bases between the germline ends. CDR1 and CDR2 from the germline V gene are SGHVS and FNYEAQ. The CDR3 sequence is CASSLAAGEDYTF. For the CDR3, the DNA is TGTGCCAGCAGCTTAGCGGCAGGGGAGGACTACACCTTC.

The sample holds many counts of this clonotype. This chain links TRBV18 with TRBJ2-2; D gene ambiguous. The V gene lost 9 bases and the J gene lost 4 bases, with 6 bases spanning the gap. The CDR3 has 11 amino acids. Germline assignment: CDR1 KGHSH and CDR2 LQKENI. The CDR3 here is CASSPTGELFF. The CDR3 region has the DNA TGTGCCAGTAGCCCCACCGGGGAGCTGTTTTTT.

This clonotype came up a few times. The gene calls are TRBV29-1 and TRBJ2-1; D unresolved. CDR1 and CDR2 from the germline V gene are SQVTM and ANQGSEA. V lost 6 bases, J lost 0 bases, and 9 bases lay in between. This CDR3 is built from 13 residues. Here the CDR3 reads CSVYRASYNEQFF. The DNA for the CDR3 is TGCAGCGTATATAGGGCCTCCTACAATGAGCAGTTCTTC.

This clonotype was picked up a small number of times. The genes are TRBV10-3 and TRBJ1-2; no reliable D call. V was cut by 2 bases and J by 4 bases, with 8 bases left in between. The CDR3 covers 13 residues. Germline CDR1 reads ENHRY; CDR2 reads SYGVKD. The CDR3 is CAISEGNGYGYTF. Here the CDR3 DNA reads TGTGCCATCAGTGAGGGCAACGGCTATGGCTACACCTTC.

This clonotype was found a few times. The chain joins TRBV7-9 to TRBJ1-5, with D perhaps matching TRBD1 (5 bases). CDR3 length: 13 amino acids. Germline values: CDR1 SEHNR, CDR2 FQNEAQ (reference sequence). V lost 5 bases to trimming and J lost 7 bases, with 12 bases between them. The CDR3 loop reads CASSQGWGQPQHF. The CDR3, as DNA: TGTGCCAGCAGCCAGGGATGGGGCCAGCCCCAGCATTTT. The whole variable domain, remainder taken from reference TRBV7-9 and TRBJ1-5, is DTGVSQNPRHKITKRGQNVTFRCDPISEHNRLYWYRQTLGQGPEFLTYFQNEAQLEKSRLLSDRFSAERPKGSFSTLEIQRTEQGDSAMYLCASSQGWGQPQHFGDGTRLSIL.

The sample holds a few counts of this clonotype. The V and J genes are TRBV5-1 and TRBJ2-3; 7 bases line up with TRBD1. CDR1 is SGHRS, CDR2 YFSETQ, per germline. V trimming: 4 bases; J trimming: 0 bases; junction bases outside the gene matches: 5. The CDR3 contains 15 residues. In DNA form, the CDR3 reads TGCGCCAGCAGCCCGGGACAGACTAGCACAGATACGCAGTATTTT. This sequence encodes CASSPGQTSTDTQYF.

The chain couples TRBV19 to TRBJ2-7; 8 bases are shared with TRBD1. V was pared by 5 bases and J by 1 base, with 7 bases of the junction left unmatched. CDR1 is LNHDA and CDR2 is SQIVND in the germline V gene (reference sequence). CDR3 length equals 15 residues. The CDR3 region has the DNA TGTGCCAGTAGTGATCCGGGACAGGTATCCTACGAGCAGTACTTC. This gives the protein CASSDPGQVSYEQYF.

The gene calls are TRBV24-1 and TRBJ2-3; 13 bases align to TRBD2. V lost 4 bases and J lost 4; bases outside the gene matches: 4. The CDR3 length is 16 residues. Germline loops: CDR1 KGHDR, CDR2 SFDVKD. CDR3 sequence (DNA): TGTGCCACCAGTGACCTGACTAGCGGGAGGTCAGATACGCAGTATTTT. Translating gives CATSDLTSGRSDTQYF.

The sample holds a few counts of this clonotype. The rearrangement joins TRBV19 to TRBJ1-5; no definite D call. V lost 6 bases and J 6 bases, leaving 18 bases between the germline ends. Germline lookup yields CDR1 LNHDA and CDR2 SQIVND (reference sequence). The CDR3 has 15 residues. CDR3 residues: CASSRTTTNRQPQHF. In DNA, the CDR3 is TGTGCCAGTAGCCGAACGACAACTAACCGTCAGCCCCAGCATTTT. Complete variable domain (other parts from reference TRBV19 and TRBJ1-5): DGGITQSPKYLFRKEGQNVTLSCEQNLNHDAMYWYRQDPGQGLRLIYYSQIVNDFQKGDIAEGYSVSREKKESFPLTVTSAQKNPTAFYLCASSRTTTNRQPQHFGDGTRLSIL.

The rearrangement uses TRBV5-1 and TRBJ2-1; possible D gene TRBD1, 6 bases. V was cut by 2 bases and J by 5 bases, with 11 bases left in between. The CDR3 consists of 14 residues. Germline CDR1 and CDR2: SGHRS and YFSETQ. The CDR3 region is CASSFGQLNNEQFF. In DNA, the CDR3 is TGCGCCAGCAGCTTCGGACAGTTAAACAATGAGCAGTTCTTC.

This clonotype was detected only a few times. The gene calls are TRBV5-1 and TRBJ1-2; TRBD1 might be the D (5 bases). The CDR3 is made up of 14 amino acids. Trimming pared 4 bases from V and 0 bases from J, leaving 10 bases between. Germline V gene sequence: CDR1 SGHRS, CDR2 YFSETQ. Here the CDR3 DNA reads TGCGCCAGCAGCCCGGCCAGGGCTAACTATGGCTACACCTTC. Its protein product is CASSPARANYGYTF. Drawing the rest from reference TRBV5-1 and TRBJ1-2, the complete variable domain is KAGVTQTPRYLIKTRGQQVTLSCSPISGHRSVSWYQQTPGQGLQFLFEYFSETQRNKGNFPGRFSGRQFSNSRSEMNVSTLELGDSALYLCASSPARANYGYTFGSGTRLTVV.

This clonotype was seen a handful of times. The chain recombines TRBV7-9 with TRBJ1-2; no clear D. CDR1 is SEHNR, CDR2 FQNEAQ, per germline (reference sequence). The V and J ends lost 0 bases and 4 bases respectively, with 12 bases between them. The CDR3 spans 15 residues. The CDR3 reads CASSLAPRGVYGYTF. The CDR3 bases are TGTGCCAGCAGCTTAGCGCCCCGGGGAGTCTATGGCTACACCTTC.

The V gene is TRBV6-5, the J gene TRBJ2-7; D not certain. Trimming stripped 0 bases from V and 4 bases from J, with 7 bases between. The CDR3 length is 13 residues. Germline CDR1 MNHEY, CDR2 SVGAGI. The CDR3 spells CASSYSPSYEQYF. DNA of the CDR3: TGTGCCAGCAGTTACTCTCCTAGTTACGAGCAGTACTTC.

The chain has TRBV9 and TRBJ2-3, with D possibly being TRBD2 (5 bases). Looked up from germline, CDR1 is SGDLS and CDR2 is YYNGEE. The length of the CDR3 is 15 residues. Trimming removed 1 base at V and 2 bases at J, with 11 bases between. For the CDR3, the DNA is TGTGCCAGCAGCGTATCCAGCGGTTTCACAGATACGCAGTATTTT. This encodes CASSVSSGFTDTQYF.

This clonotype appeared a few times. J is TRBJ1-1 and V is TRBV20-1, with TRBD1 identical over 7 bases. The CDR3 spans 13 residues. The V segment lost 6 bases and the J segment 4 bases; nucleotides outside the gene matches: 8. Germline values: CDR1 DFQATT, CDR2 SNEGSKA (reference sequence). The CDR3 spells CSAPTGWTTEAFF. For the CDR3, the DNA is TGCAGTGCACCGACAGGGTGGACCACTGAAGCTTTCTTT.

The chain employs TRBV12-3 or TRBV12-4 and TRBJ2-1, with D possibly being TRBD2 (6 bases). Trimming stripped 4 bases from V and 12 bases from J, with 16 bases between. The CDR3 runs to 13 residues. CDR3 residues: CASSSAGGTMQFF. For the CDR3, the DNA is TGTGCCAGCAGTTCCGCCGGGGGTACGATGCAGTTCTTC.

The V call is TRBV3-1, the J call TRBJ2-1, with TRBD2 identical over 8 bases. Germline trimming cut 0 bases from V and 4 bases from J; bases unmatched to any gene: 8. The CDR3 has 17 amino acids. CDR1 is LGHDT and CDR2 is YNNKEL in the germline V gene (reference sequence). CDR3 bases: TGTGCCAGCAGCCAAGATCCGGGGGGGCCGGGGTACAATGAGCAGTTCTTC. This codes for CASSQDPGGPGYNEQFF.

The CDR3 nucleotides read TGCAGTGCCAGTGCCCCAACCAAGGAGCAGTACTTC. Its translation: CSASAPTKEQYF. The chain couples TRBV20-1 to TRBJ2-7; no clear D gene. Germline values: CDR1 DFQATT, CDR2 SNEGSKA (reference sequence). The CDR3 covers 12 residues. V was shortened by 6 bases and J by 7 bases, with 16 bases between the two germline ends.

This clonotype was detected ten times or more. The V gene is TRBV6-5, the J gene TRBJ1-1; weak D call: TRBD1 (5 bases). The CDR3 extends over 15 amino acids. Germline V gene data show CDR1 as MNHEY and CDR2 as SVGAGI. With 0 bases removed from V and 4 bases from J, the gap between germline ends came to 12 bases. The CDR3, as DNA: TGTGCCAGCAGTTACTCGAGGGGTTGGGGCACTGAAGCTTTCTTT. Protein: CASSYSRGWGTEAFF.